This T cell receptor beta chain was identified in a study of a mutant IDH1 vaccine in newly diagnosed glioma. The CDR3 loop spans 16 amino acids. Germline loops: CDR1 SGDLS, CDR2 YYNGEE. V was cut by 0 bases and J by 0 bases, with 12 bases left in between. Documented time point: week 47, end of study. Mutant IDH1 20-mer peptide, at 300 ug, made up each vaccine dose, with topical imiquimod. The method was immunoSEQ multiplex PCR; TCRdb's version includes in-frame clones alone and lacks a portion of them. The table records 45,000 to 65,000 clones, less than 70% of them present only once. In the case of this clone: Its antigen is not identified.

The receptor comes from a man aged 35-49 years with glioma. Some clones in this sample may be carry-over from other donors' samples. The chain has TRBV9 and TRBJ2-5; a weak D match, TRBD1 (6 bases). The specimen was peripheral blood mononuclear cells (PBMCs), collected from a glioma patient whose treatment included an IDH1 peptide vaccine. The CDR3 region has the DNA TGTGCCAGCAGCGTAGGGGGTAGGGGGAACCAAGAGACCCAGTACTTC. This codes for CASSVGGRGNQETQYF.